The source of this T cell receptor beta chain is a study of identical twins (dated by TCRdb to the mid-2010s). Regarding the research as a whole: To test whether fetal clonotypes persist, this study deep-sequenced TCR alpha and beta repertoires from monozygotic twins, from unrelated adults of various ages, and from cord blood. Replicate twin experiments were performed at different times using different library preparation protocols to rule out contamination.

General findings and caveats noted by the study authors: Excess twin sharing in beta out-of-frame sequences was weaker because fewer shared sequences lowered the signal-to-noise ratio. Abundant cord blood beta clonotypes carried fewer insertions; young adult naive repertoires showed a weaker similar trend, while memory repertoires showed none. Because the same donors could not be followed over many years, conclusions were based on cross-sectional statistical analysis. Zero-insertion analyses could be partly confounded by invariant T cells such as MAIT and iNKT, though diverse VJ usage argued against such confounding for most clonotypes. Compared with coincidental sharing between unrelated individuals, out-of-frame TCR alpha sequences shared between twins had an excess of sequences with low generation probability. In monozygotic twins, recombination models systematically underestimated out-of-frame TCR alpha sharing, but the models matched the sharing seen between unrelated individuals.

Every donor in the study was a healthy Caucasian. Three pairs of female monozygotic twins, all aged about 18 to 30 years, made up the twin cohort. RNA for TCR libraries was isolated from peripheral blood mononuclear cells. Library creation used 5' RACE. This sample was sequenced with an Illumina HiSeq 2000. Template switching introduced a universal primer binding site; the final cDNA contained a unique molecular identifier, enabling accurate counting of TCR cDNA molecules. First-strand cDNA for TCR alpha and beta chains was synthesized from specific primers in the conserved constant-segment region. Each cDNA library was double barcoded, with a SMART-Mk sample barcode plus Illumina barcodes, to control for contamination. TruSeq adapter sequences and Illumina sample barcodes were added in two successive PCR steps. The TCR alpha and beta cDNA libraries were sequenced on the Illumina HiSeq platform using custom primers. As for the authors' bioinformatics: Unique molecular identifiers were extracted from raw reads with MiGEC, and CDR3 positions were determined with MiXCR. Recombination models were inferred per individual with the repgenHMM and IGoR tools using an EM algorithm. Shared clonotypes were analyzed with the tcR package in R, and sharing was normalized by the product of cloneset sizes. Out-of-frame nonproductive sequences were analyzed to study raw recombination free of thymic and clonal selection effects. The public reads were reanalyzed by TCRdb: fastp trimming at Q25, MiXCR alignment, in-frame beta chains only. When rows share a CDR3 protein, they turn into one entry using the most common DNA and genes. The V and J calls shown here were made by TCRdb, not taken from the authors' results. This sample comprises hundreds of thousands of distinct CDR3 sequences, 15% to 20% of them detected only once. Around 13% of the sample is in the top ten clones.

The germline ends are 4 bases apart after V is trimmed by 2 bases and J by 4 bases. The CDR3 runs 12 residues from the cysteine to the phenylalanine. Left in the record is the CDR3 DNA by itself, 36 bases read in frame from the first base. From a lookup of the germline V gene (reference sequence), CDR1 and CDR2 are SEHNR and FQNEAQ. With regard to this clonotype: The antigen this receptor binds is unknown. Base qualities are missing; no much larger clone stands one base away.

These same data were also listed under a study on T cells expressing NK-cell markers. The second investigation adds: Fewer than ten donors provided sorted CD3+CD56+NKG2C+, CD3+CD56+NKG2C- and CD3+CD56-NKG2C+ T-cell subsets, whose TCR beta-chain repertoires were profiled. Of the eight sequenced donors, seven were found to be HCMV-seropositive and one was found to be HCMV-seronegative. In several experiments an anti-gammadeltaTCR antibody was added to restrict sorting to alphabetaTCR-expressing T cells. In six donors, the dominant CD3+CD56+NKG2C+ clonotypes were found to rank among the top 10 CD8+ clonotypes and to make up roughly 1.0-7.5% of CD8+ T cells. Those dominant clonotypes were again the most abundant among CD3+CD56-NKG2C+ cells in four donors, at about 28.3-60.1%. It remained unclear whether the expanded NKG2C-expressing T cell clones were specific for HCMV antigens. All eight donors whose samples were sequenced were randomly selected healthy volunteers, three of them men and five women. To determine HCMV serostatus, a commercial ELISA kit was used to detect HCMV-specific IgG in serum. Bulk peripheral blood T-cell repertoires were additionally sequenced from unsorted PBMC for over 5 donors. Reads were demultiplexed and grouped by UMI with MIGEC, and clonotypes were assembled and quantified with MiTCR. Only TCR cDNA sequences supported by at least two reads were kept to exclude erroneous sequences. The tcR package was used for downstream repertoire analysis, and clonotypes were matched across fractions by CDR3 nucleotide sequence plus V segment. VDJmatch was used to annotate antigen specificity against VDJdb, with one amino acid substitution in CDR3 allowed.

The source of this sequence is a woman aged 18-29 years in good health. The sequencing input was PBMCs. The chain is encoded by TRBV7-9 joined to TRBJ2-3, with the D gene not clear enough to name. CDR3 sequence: CASSLNSDTQYF. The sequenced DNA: TGTGCCAGCAGCTTAAATTCAGATACGCAGTATTTT. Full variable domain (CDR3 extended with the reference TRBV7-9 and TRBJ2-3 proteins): DTGVSQNPRHKITKRGQNVTFRCDPISEHNRLYWYRQTLGQGPEFLTYFQNEAQLEKSRLLSDRFSAERPKGSFSTLEIQRTEQGDSAMYLCASSLNSDTQYFGPGTRLTVL.